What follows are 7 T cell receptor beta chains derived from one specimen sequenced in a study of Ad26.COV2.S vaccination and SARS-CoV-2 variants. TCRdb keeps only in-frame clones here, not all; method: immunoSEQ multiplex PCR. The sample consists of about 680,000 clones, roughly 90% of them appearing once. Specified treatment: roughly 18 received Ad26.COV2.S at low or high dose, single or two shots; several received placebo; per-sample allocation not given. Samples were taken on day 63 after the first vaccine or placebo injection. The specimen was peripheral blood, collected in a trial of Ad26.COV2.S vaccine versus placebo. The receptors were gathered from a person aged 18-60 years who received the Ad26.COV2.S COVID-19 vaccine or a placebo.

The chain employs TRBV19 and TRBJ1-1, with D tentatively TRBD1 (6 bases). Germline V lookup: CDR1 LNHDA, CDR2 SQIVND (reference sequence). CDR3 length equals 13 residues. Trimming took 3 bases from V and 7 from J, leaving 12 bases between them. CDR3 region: CASSIWGGREAFF. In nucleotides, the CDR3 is TGTGCCAGTAGTATTTGGGGGGGCCGTGAAGCTTTCTTT.

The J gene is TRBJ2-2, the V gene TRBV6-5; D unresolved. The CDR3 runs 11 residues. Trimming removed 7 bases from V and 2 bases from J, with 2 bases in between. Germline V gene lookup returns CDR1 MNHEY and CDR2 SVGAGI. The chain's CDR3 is CASTNTGELFF. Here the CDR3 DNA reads TGTGCCAGCACAAACACCGGGGAGCTGTTTTTT.

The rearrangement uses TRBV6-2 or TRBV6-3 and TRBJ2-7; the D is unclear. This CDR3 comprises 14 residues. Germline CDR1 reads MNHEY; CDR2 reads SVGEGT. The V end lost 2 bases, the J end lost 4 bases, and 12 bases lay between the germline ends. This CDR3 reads CASSYPDGDYEQYF. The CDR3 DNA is TGTGCCAGCAGTTACCCCGACGGCGATTACGAGCAGTACTTC.

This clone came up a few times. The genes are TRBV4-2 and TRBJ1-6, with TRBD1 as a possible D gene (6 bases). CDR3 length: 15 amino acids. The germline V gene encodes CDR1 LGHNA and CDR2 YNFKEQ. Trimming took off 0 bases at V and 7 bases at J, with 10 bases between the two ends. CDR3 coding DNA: TGTGCCAGCAGCCAAGACCGGACAGCAAATTCACCCCTCCACTTT. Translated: CASSQDRTANSPLHF.

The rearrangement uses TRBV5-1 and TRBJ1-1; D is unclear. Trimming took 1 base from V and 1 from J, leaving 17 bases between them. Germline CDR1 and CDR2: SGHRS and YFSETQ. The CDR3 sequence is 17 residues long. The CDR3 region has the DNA TGCGCCAGCAGCTTGAAGTTTTATGGGCCCACGAACACTGAAGCTTTCTTT. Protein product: CASSLKFYGPTNTEAFF.

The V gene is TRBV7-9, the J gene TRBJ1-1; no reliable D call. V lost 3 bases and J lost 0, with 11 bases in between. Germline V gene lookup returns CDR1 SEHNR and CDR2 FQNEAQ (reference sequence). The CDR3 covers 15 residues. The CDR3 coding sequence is TGTGCCAGCAGCTTTGGGCAGCCCATGAACACTGAAGCTTTCTTT. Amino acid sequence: CASSFGQPMNTEAFF.

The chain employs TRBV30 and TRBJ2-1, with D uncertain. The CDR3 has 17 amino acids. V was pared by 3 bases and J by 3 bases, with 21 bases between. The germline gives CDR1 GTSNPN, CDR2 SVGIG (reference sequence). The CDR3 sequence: CAWRVGKTAHNYNEQFF. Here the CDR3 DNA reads TGTGCCTGGAGAGTGGGTAAAACGGCACATAACTACAATGAGCAGTTCTTC. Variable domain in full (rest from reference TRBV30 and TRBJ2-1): SQTIHQWPATLVQPVGSPLSLECTVEGTSNPNLYWYRQAAGRGLQLLFYSVGIGQISSEVPQNLSASRPQDRQFILSSKKLLLSDSGFYLCAWRVGKTAHNYNEQFFGPGTRLTVL.